This paragraph reports one TCR beta chain. As yet, its antigen is unknown. Germline V gene sequence: CDR1 ENHRY, CDR2 SYGVKD. The CDR3 runs 13 residues. V was cut by 4 bases and J by 4 bases, with 10 bases left in between. These data come from a study of T cells in Graves' hyperthyroidism and ophthalmopathy. Findings and caveats of the study: Blood samples included most of the expanded thyroid clonotypes exceeding 0.001.

Researchers amplified the TCR beta CDR3 regions from RNA transcripts. First-round RT-PCR with HTBI primers amplified the TCR CDR3 region. One entry per CDR3 protein results from TCRdb running MiXCR on the multiplex PCR reads. In the table there are hundreds of thousands of distinct CDR3 sequences, about 45% of which are singletons. The receptor's source is an adult man with Graves' disease, either hyperthyroidism or ophthalmopathy (not recorded which). This chain uses TRBV10-3 with TRBJ1-2; D perhaps matches TRBD1 (6 bases). Sequencing input: peripheral blood or thyroid tissue (not recorded which). CDR3 sequence reads: CAISVKDSYGYTF. For the CDR3, the DNA is TGTGCCATCAGTGTAAAGGACAGCTATGGCTACACCTTC.